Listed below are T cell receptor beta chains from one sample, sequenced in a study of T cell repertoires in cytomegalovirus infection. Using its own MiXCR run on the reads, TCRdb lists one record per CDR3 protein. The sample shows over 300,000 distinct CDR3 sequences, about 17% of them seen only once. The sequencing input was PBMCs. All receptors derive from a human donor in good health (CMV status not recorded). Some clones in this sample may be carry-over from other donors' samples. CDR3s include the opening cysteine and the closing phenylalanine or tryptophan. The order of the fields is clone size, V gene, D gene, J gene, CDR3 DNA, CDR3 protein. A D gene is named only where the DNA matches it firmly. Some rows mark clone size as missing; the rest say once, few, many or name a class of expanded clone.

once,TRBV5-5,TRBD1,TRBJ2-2,TGTGCCAGCAGCAGGACAGACAGGGAACTCCCCGGGGAGCTGTTTTTT,CASSRTDRELPGELFF
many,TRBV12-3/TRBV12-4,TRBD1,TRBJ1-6,TGTGCCAGCAGCGCCGGGACAGCTAATTCACCCCTCCACTTT,CASSAGTANSPLHF
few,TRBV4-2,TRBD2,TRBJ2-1,TGTGCCAGCAGCCAAGCGACTAGCGGGGGGGCGGGGTACAATGAGCAGTTCTTC,CASSQATSGGAGYNEQFF
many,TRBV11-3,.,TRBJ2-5,TGTGCCAGCAGCTCTAACGCAAGGGGTTCGGAGACCCAGTACTTC,CASSSNARGSETQYF
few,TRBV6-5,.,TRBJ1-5,TGTGCCAGCAGTTACTCGAAGGGGGAACCCCAGCATTTT,CASSYSKGEPQHF
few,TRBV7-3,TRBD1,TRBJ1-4,TGTGCCAGCAGCTTAGTCCCCGTCGACAGGGGTGAAAAACTGTTTTTT,CASSLVPVDRGEKLFF
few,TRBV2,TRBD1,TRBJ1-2,TGTGCCAGCAGTGACCCGTGGCCAGGACAGGGGGTTGACGGCTACACCTTC,CASSDPWPGQGVDGYTF
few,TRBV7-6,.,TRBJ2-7,TGTGCCAGCAGCCTCACCACAGGCACCTACGAGCAGTACTTC,CASSLTTGTYEQYF
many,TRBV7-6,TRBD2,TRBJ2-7,TGTGCCAGCAGCTTAGCTCCTCTCGGGGGGGCCGGAGCCTACGAGCAGTACTTC,CASSLAPLGGAGAYEQYF
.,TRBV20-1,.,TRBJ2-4,TGCAGTGCTAGAGACCCTACAGGATACGACAAAAACATTCAGTACTTC,CSARDPTGYDKNIQYF
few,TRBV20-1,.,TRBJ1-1,TGCAGTGCTAGAGATTTGAGGTTGTCTTCAAATGTCGGAAGTAGACGCACTGAAGCTTTCTTT,CSARDLRLSSNVGSRRTEAFF
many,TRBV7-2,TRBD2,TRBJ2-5,TGTGCCAGCAGCCGGGGACTAGCGGGGGCAGGGCAAGAGACCCAGTACTTC,CASSRGLAGAGQETQYF